Listed here is a single T cell receptor (beta chain). The sample belongs to a study of blood T cell repertoires in COVID-19. At the level of the study: The cDNA or gDNA used as material had been derived from T cells, B-cell-depleted T cells, or PBMCs.

Original processing methods: Estimation of nucleated cell counts was performed using reference gene primer amplification. Measured with immunoSEQ multiplex PCR; TCRdb has only the in-frame clones, and not every one. V, J and clone size reflect that table, while D and trimming were determined from the DNA. The data hold more than 250,000 clones, with approximately 85% observed a single time. After removal of 4 bases from V and 3 bases from J, the junction contained 8 bases not matched to a gene. This CDR3 has 16 amino acids. Germline assignment: CDR1 SGHDT and CDR2 YYEEEE. Two consecutive negative NP/OP PCR tests, clearance, or resolved symptoms defined Cohort 3 recovery.

This rearrangement joins TRBV5-6 to TRBJ2-1, with TRBD2 matching over 9 bases. The receptor was isolated from a man aged 30 to 39 who had recovered from COVID-19. The sample comprised PBMCs or T cells enriched from blood (not recorded which). For the CDR3, the DNA is TGTGCCAGCAGCCATGGCCTAGCGGGGATCTACAATGAGCAGTTCTTC. This translates into CASSHGLAGIYNEQFF. Using reference TRBV5-6 and TRBJ2-1 for the parts outside the CDR3, the full variable domain is DAGVTQSPTHLIKTRGQQVTLRCSPKSGHDTVSWYQQALGQGPQFIFQYYEEEERQRGNFPDRFSGHQFPNYSSELNVNALLLGDSALYLCASSHGLAGIYNEQFFGPGTRLTVL.